What follows describes a single TCR beta chain. The data stem from a study of control samples from healthy donors and cancer patients. This CDR3 region has 15 residues. Looked up from germline, CDR1 is MNHEY and CDR2 is SVGAGI. Trimming left V 10 bases short and J 2 bases short, with 21 bases between. The protocol was immunoSEQ multiplex PCR, while the TCRdb copy is restricted to in-frame clones and leaves out a portion. The table records 95,000 to 110,000 clones, 75% to 90% of them present only once. Sequences were obtained from PBMCs. The chain uses TRBV6-5 and TRBJ2-7, with D unresolved. The sequence was obtained from a man between 60 and 75 years old with lung cancer. CDR3 loop: CATPWTDDSPYEQYV. The CDR3 DNA follows: TGTGCCACCCCATGGACGGACGACTCACCCTACGAGCAGTACGTC.